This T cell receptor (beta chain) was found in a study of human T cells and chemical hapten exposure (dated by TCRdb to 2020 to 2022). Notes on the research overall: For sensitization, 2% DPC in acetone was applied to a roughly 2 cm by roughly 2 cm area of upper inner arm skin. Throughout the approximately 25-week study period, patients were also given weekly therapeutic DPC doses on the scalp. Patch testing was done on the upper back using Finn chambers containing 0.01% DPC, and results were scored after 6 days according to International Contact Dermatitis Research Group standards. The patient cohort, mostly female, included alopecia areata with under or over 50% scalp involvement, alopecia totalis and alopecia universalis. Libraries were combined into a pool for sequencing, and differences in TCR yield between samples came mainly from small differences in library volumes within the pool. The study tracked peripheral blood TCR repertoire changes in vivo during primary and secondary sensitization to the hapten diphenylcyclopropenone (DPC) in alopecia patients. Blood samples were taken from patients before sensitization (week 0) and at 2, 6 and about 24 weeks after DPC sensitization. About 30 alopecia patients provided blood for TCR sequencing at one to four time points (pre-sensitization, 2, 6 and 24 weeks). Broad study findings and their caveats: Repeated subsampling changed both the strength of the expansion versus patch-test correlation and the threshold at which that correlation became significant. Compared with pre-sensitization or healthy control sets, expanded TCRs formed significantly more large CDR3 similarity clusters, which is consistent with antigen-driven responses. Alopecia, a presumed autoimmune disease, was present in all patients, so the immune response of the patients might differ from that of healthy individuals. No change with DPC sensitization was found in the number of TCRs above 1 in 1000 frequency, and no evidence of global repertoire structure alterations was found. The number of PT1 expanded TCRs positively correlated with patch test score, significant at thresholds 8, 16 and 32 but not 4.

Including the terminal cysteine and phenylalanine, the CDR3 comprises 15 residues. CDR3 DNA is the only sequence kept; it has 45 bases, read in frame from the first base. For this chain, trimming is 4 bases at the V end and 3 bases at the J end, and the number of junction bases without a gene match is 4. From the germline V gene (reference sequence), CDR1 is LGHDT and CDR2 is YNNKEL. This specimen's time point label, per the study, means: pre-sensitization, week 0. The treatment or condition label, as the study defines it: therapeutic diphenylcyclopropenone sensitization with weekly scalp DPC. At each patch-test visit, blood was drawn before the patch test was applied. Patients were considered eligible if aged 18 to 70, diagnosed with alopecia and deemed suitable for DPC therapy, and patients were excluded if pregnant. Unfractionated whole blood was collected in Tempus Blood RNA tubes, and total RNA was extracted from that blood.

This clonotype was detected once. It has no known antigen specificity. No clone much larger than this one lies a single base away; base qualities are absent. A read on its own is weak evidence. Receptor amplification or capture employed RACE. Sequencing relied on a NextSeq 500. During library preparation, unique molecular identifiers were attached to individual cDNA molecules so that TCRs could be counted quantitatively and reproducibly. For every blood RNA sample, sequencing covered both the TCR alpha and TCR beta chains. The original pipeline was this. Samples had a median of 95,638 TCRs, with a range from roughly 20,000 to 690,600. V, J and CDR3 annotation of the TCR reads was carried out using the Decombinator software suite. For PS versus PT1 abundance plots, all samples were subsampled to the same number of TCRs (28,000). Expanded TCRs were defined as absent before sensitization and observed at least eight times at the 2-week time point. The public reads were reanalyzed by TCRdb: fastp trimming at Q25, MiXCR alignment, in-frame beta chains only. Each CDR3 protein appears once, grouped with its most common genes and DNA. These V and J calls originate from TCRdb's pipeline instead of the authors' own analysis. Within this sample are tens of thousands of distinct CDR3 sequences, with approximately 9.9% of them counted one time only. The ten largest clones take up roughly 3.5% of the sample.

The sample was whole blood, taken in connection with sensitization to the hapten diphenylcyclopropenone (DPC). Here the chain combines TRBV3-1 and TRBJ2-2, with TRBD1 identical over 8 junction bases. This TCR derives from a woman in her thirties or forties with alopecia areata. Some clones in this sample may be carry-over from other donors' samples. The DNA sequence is TGTGCCAGCAGCCTGACAGGGGCAGACACCGGGGAGCTGTTTTTT. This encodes CASSLTGADTGELFF.